This TCR beta chain was identified during a study of regulatory T cells in long-lasting Graves disease. Overall study results and limits: TCR diversity was lower in persistent Graves' patients than in newly diagnosed ones.

Details on this clonotype: As yet, its antigen is unknown.

Time point of the sample: newly diagnosed GD, antithyroid drugs for less than 3 months. With RNA extracted from PBMCs as input, the TCR library was made. Assembly of TCR beta libraries relied on iRepertoire HTBI primers together with Arm-PCR of CDR3 regions. From the multiplex PCR reads, TCRdb called clonotypes with MiXCR, one entry per CDR3 protein. The data show hundreds of thousands of distinct CDR3 sequences, approximately 15% seen once. This sample also belongs to another study, concerning T cells in Graves' hyperthyroidism and ophthalmopathy. According to that study: Most thyroid clonotypes expanded above 0.001 appeared in blood too.

Sequencing was performed on peripheral blood mononuclear cells (PBMCs), taken at new diagnosis, from a patient treated with antithyroid drugs. This clonotype was sampled from a woman in her 30s with Graves disease.

The CDR3 protein is CASSILEGGYEQYF. As DNA, the CDR3 is TGTGCCAGCTCAATATTAGAGGGGGGCTACGAGCAGTACTTC. This rearrangement joins TRBV18 to TRBJ2-7; the D gene could be TRBD1 or TRBD2 (6 bases each). Trimming left V 5 bases short and J 3 bases short, with 14 bases between. Germline V lookup: CDR1 KGHSH, CDR2 LQKENI. This CDR3 is 14 amino acids long.